Sequencing of this TCR beta chain was carried out in a study of blood T cell repertoires in COVID-19. Across the study: Researchers got acute and convalescent COVID-19 samples from the United States, Italy and Spain. PBMCs, B-cell-depleted T cells, or T cells were the source of the cDNA or gDNA that made up the material.

The authors' processing: Amplified reference gene primers provided the basis for estimating nucleated cell counts. The data were produced by immunoSEQ multiplex PCR, yet TCRdb's version contains in-frame clones alone and is incomplete. V and J calls and clone size are given by that table; D and trimming were obtained from the DNA. In the table there are around 60,000 clones, over 75% of which are singletons. The CDR3 is made up of 12 amino acids. After removal of 2 bases from V and 6 bases from J, the junction contained 1 base not matched to a gene. Germline lookup yields CDR1 LNHDA and CDR2 SQIVND (reference sequence).

The sequenced material came from peripheral blood. The source is a man over 45 with active COVID-19. The rearrangement joins TRBV19 to TRBJ2-7; 7 nucleotides match TRBD1. CDR3 nucleotides: TGTGCCAGTAGTATACCAGGGGGCGAGCAGTACTTC. Protein sequence: CASSIPGGEQYF.